Described below is a single TCR beta chain sequence and its context. Its specificity is not known. The sample is drawn from a study of cytotoxic CD8 clonotypes in ibrutinib-treated CLL. On the study more broadly: The taking of response samples occurred after a median around 11 months of treatment, with a range of 6 to 36. Overall study results and limits: Ibrutinib response saw clonality rise, and progression saw it return toward baseline.

Trimming left V 6 bases short and J 4 bases short, with 9 bases between. Germline CDR1 SGHVS, CDR2 FQNEAQ. The length of the CDR3 is 12 residues. Repertoires were generated with immunoSEQ multiplex PCR, while TCRdb's copy carries only in-frame clones and drops some. The repertoire holds about 250,000 clones, with around 70% as singletons. J is TRBJ2-5 and V is TRBV7-8; the D gene could be TRBD1 or TRBD2 (5 bases each). Source: PBMCs, taken after 24 months of ibrutinib treatment. The TCR was taken from a human donor with chronic lymphocytic leukemia. CDR3 amino acids: CASSPGAETQYF. DNA for the CDR3: TGTGCCAGCAGTCCCGGGGCAGAGACCCAGTACTTC.